A single sample gave rise to the 32 T cell receptor beta chains below, sequenced in a study of vaccination and CD4 T cells after COVID-19. Their antigen targets remain unknown. Treatment of the sample: roughly 11-day PBMC culture with coronavirus spike peptide pools or control peptides (ViraFEST assay). Investigators obtained the unexposed donor's CD4+ T cells before the COVID-19 pandemic (2011-2018). Researchers used the Oncomine TCR Beta short-read assay to sequence DNA from cultured CD4+ T cells. One entry per CDR3 protein, called by TCRdb with MiXCR from the PCR reads. The sample has approximately 6,100 distinct CDR3 sequences, approximately 35% seen once. What was sequenced was CD4+ T cells from blood, cultured in vitro. The source is a human donor in good health.

The chain employs TRBV9 and TRBJ1-1; the D is unclear. The V end was cut by 3 bases, the J end by 1 base, with 7 bases between. This CDR3 region has 13 residues. CDR1 and CDR2 (germline): SGDLS, YYNGEE. The CDR3 region is CASSGEWNTEAFF. Written as DNA, the CDR3 is TGTGCCAGCAGCGGCGAGTGGAACACTGAAGCTTTCTTT.

This chain links TRBV10-3 with TRBJ2-7; a possible D gene is TRBD1 (6 bases). The V gene lost 5 bases and the J gene lost 7 bases, with 15 bases spanning the gap. The CDR3 loop spans 13 amino acids. Germline lookup yields CDR1 ENHRY and CDR2 SYGVKD. In DNA, the CDR3 is TGTGCCATCAGTCCGGGACAACCAAATGAGCAGTACTTC. This translates into CAISPGQPNEQYF.

The J gene is TRBJ2-1, the V gene TRBV20-1; 7 nucleotides match TRBD2. CDR3 length equals 12 residues. With 2 bases clipped from V and 5 bases from J, the junction kept 0 bases outside the gene matches. CDR1 and CDR2 from the germline V gene are DFQATT and SNEGSKA (reference sequence). DNA of the CDR3: TGCAGTGCTAGACTAGCGGACAATGAGCAGTTCTTC. It yields the protein CSARLADNEQFF.

This clonotype was detected a few times. The chain couples TRBV6-1 to TRBJ2-1, with D unclear. This CDR3 comprises 13 residues. The germline CDR1 and CDR2 sequences are MNHNS and SASEGT. Trimming pared 10 bases from V and 7 bases from J, leaving 17 bases between. The CDR3 DNA is TGTGCCAAGTCGAGAGTCCTCTGGAATGAGCAGTTCTTC. This gives the protein CAKSRVLWNEQFF.

The chain's CDR3 is CASSPGVVGEKLFF. The CDR3 region has the DNA TGTGCCAGCAGTCCCGGGGTGGTGGGAGAAAAACTGTTTTTT. V usage is TRBV7-2 and J usage is TRBJ1-4; D ambiguous. Germline CDR1 is SGHTA and CDR2 is FQGNSA. Trimming cost V 6 bases and J 8 bases, with 16 bases left between them. The CDR3 runs 14 residues.

The chain is built from TRBV18 and TRBJ1-6, with TRBD1 matching 10 bases. V lost 1 base, J lost 5 bases, and 2 bases stayed unmatched. The germline V gene encodes CDR1 KGHSH and CDR2 LQKENI. This CDR3 comprises 16 residues. For the CDR3, the DNA is TGTGCCAGCTCACCACGCGGACAGGGGGATAATTCACCCCTCCACTTT. This encodes CASSPRGQGDNSPLHF.

This chain links TRBV29-1 with TRBJ1-5; 11 nucleotides match TRBD1. CDR1 and CDR2 from the germline V gene are SQVTM and ANQGSEA. V lost 5 bases and J lost 5; bases outside the gene matches: 5. The CDR3 spans 14 residues. The CDR3 sequence: CSVRTGGSDQPQHF. As DNA, the CDR3 is TGCAGCGTTCGGACAGGGGGCTCCGATCAGCCCCAGCATTTT.

This rearrangement joins TRBV5-4 to TRBJ2-5; D may be TRBD2 (6 bases). Germline lookup yields CDR1 SGHNT and CDR2 YYREEE (reference sequence). Trimming stripped 5 bases from V and 4 bases from J, with 9 bases between. The CDR3 contains 12 residues. This CDR3 is CASRGGLETQYF. The CDR3 nucleotides read TGTGCCAGCAGGGGGGGATTAGAGACCCAGTACTTC. Full variable domain (rest looked up from reference TRBV5-4 and TRBJ2-5): ETGVTQSPTHLIKTRGQQVTLRCSSQSGHNTVSWYQQALGQGPQFIFQYYREEENGRGNFPPRFSGLQFPNYSSELNVNALELDDSALYLCASRGGLETQYFGPGTRLLVL.

The chain joins TRBV5-1 to TRBJ2-7; D is possibly TRBD2 (7 bases). Germline CDR1 reads SGHRS; CDR2 reads YFSETQ. The germline V and J ends were trimmed by 2 bases and 6 bases, with 15 bases remaining between them. The CDR3 contains 14 residues. CDR3: CASSLWRGGGEQYF. For the CDR3, the DNA is TGCGCCAGCAGCTTATGGCGGGGAGGGGGCGAGCAGTACTTC.

CDR3 loop: CASSYRFTDTQYF. In DNA, the CDR3 is TGTGCCAGCAGTTACCGTTTTACAGATACGCAGTATTTT. The V call is TRBV6-5, the J call TRBJ2-3; D is unclear. V gave up 2 bases and J gave up 3 bases, with 6 bases separating them. Germline V gene data show CDR1 as MNHEY and CDR2 as SVGAGI. The CDR3 runs 13 residues.

The gene calls are TRBV20-1 and TRBJ2-3, with TRBD1 matching 9 bases. V was pared by 6 bases and J by 3 bases, with 4 bases of the junction left unmatched. The germline CDR1 and CDR2 sequences are DFQATT and SNEGSKA (reference sequence). The CDR3 extends over 13 amino acids. The CDR3 DNA sequence: TGCAGTGCCCGGGACAGGGTGACAGATACGCAGTATTTT. This gives the protein CSARDRVTDTQYF.

This clonotype was observed a handful of times. V usage is TRBV2 and J usage is TRBJ1-2; 8 positions match TRBD1. Germline V gives CDR1 SNHLY, CDR2 FYNNEI. J lost 4 bases, V lost 8 bases, and 12 bases had no gene match. This CDR3 has 15 amino acids. DNA of the CDR3: TGTGCCAGCCGAATCGAGCAGGGGGCTAGCTATGGCTACACCTTC. Encoded protein: CASRIEQGASYGYTF.

J is TRBJ1-1 and V is TRBV12-3 or TRBV12-4; D is undetermined. This CDR3 is 11 amino acids long. V lost 2 bases, J lost 7 bases, and 5 bases lay in between. CDR3 residues: CASSLQSEAFF. The CDR3 nucleotides read TGTGCCAGCAGTTTACAGAGTGAAGCTTTCTTT.

This clonotype was found a few times. This chain connects TRBV5-1 to TRBJ1-1; tentative D call: TRBD1 (5 bases). CDR3 length: 17 residues. Trimming cost V 0 bases and J 0 bases, with 15 bases left between them. Germline CDR1 reads SGHRS; CDR2 reads YFSETQ. The DNA of the CDR3 is TGCGCCAGCAGCTTGGCCACAGGACACTTAATGAACACTGAAGCTTTCTTT. Encoded protein: CASSLATGHLMNTEAFF.

This clonotype has a handful of counts. The chain carries TRBV6-5 and TRBJ2-5; 7 bases align to TRBD1. CDR3 length: 15 residues. The J segment lost 5 bases and the V segment lost 2 bases, leaving 8 bases of the junction unmatched. The germline V gene encodes CDR1 MNHEY and CDR2 SVGAGI. CDR3 DNA sequence: TGTGCCAGCAGTTACACCGGACAGGTCGGGGAGACCCAGTACTTC. It codes for CASSYTGQVGETQYF.

The chain employs TRBV5-1 and TRBJ2-5; D call uncertain. CDR1 is SGHRS, CDR2 YFSETQ, per germline. V was shortened by 2 bases and J by 3 bases, with 5 bases between the two germline ends. CDR3 length: 12 residues. CDR3 loop: CASSLEEETQYF. In nucleotides, the CDR3 is TGCGCCAGCAGCTTAGAGGAAGAGACCCAGTACTTC.

This clonotype has only one observation. This chain links TRBV30 with TRBJ1-5; D remains ambiguous. In germline, CDR1 is GTSNPN, CDR2 SVGIG (reference sequence). Trimming removed 0 bases at V and 2 bases at J, with 5 bases between. CDR3 length: 13 residues. CDR3 protein: CAWSVTGNQPQHF. The DNA of the CDR3 is TGTGCCTGGAGTGTAACAGGCAATCAGCCCCAGCATTTT.

In this sample, this clonotype turned up a few times. V is TRBV21-1 and J is TRBJ1-6; the table's D call, TRBD1, was not checked against the DNA. TRBV21-1 is an annotated pseudogene. CDR3 length: 15 residues. In DNA, the CDR3 is TGTGCCAGCAGCAGGGACAGCTCCTATAATTCACCCCTCCACTTT. Its protein product is CASSRDSSYNSPLHF.

This clonotype was observed a few times. CDR3 nucleotide sequence: TGTGCCAGCAGCTCCCCAGGGGCCGGGGAGCTGTTTTTT. Translation gives CASSSPGAGELFF. V is TRBV7-3 and J is TRBJ2-2; D might be TRBD1 (6 bases). The CDR3 loop spans 13 amino acids. Trimming removed 4 bases from V and 6 bases from J, with 9 bases in between. CDR1 is SGHTA, CDR2 FQGTGA, per germline.

The chain uses TRBV20-1 and TRBJ1-5, with 7 bases lining up with TRBD1. CDR3 length: 15 residues. Germline lookup yields CDR1 DFQATT and CDR2 SNEGSKA (reference sequence). Germline trimming cut 6 bases from V and 5 bases from J; bases unmatched to any gene: 13. DNA for the CDR3: TGCAGTGCAATCCAGACAGGGCATTTCGATCAGCCCCAGCATTTT. Protein: CSAIQTGHFDQPQHF.

This clonotype was picked up a small number of times. The CDR3 bases are TGCGCCAGTCAAGTACAGAGAGTCTATCAGCCCCAGCATTTT. It encodes CASQVQRVYQPQHF. The chain carries TRBV10-1 and TRBJ1-5; D gene unclear. CDR3 length equals 14 residues. V was clipped by 9 bases and J by 5 bases, with 17 bases between them. Germline CDR1 WNHNN, CDR2 SYGVQD (reference sequence).

V usage is TRBV7-9 and J usage is TRBJ2-7; D may be TRBD2 (5 bases). This CDR3 has 18 amino acids. CDR1 is SEHNR and CDR2 is FQNEAQ in the germline V gene (reference sequence). V lost 1 base and J 0 bases, leaving 19 bases between the germline ends. CDR3: CASSLVSLSGSSSYEQYF. The CDR3 DNA is TGTGCCAGCAGCTTAGTATCCCTATCGGGGTCTAGCTCCTACGAGCAGTACTTC. Together with reference TRBV7-9 and TRBJ2-7, the CDR3 gives the full variable domain: DTGVSQNPRHKITKRGQNVTFRCDPISEHNRLYWYRQTLGQGPEFLTYFQNEAQLEKSRLLSDRFSAERPKGSFSTLEIQRTEQGDSAMYLCASSLVSLSGSSSYEQYFGPGTRLTVT.

There are a few counts of this clonotype. V usage is TRBV4-1 and J usage is TRBJ2-7; D ambiguous. Germline CDR1 MGHRA, CDR2 YSYEKL. Between the trimmed V and J ends, which lost 0 bases and 8 bases, there was a span of 11 bases. CDR3 length equals 13 residues. The chain's CDR3 is CASSQEEGSKQYF. CDR3 coding DNA: TGCGCCAGCAGCCAAGAGGAAGGGTCTAAGCAGTACTTC.

This clonotype was counted a few times. This chain uses TRBV27 with TRBJ2-1; D may be TRBD2 (5 bases). CDR1 and CDR2 (germline): MNHEY, SMNVEV (reference sequence). Between the trimmed V and J ends, which lost 4 bases and 7 bases, there was a span of 8 bases. The CDR3 contains 12 residues. The CDR3 region has the DNA TGTGCCAGCAGTTCCGGGATGAATGAGCAGTTCTTC. Its protein is CASSSGMNEQFF.

The sample holds a few counts of this clonotype. This sequence joins TRBV19 and TRBJ1-2; the match to TRBD1 covers 9 bases. After removal of 6 bases from V and 8 bases from J, the junction contained 7 bases not matched to a gene. Germline V gives CDR1 LNHDA, CDR2 SQIVND (reference sequence). This CDR3 contains 13 residues. CDR3 loop: CASSPPGQGGYTF. CDR3 coding DNA: TGTGCCAGTAGCCCTCCGGGACAGGGAGGCTACACCTTC.

The sample holds one count of this clonotype. The J gene is TRBJ2-7, the V gene TRBV2; possibly TRBD2 for D (5 bases). V shed 4 bases and J shed 2 bases, with 6 bases lying between them. Germline CDR1 SNHLY, CDR2 FYNNEI. The CDR3 runs 12 residues. The CDR3 nucleotides are TGTGCCAGCAGTGCACTAGCCTACGAGCAGTACTTC. This encodes CASSALAYEQYF.

V and J are TRBV11-2 and TRBJ2-2; 9 bases are shared with TRBD2. The V segment lost 1 base and the J segment 5 bases; nucleotides outside the gene matches: 2. The CDR3 sequence is 15 residues long. Germline CDR1 is SGHAT and CDR2 is FQNNGV. The CDR3 DNA sequence: TGTGCCAGCAGCTTAGTAGCGGGAGATACCGGGGAGCTGTTTTTT. It is translated as CASSLVAGDTGELFF. Full variable domain (missing parts from reference TRBV11-2 and TRBJ2-2): EAGVAQSPRYKIIEKRQSVAFWCNPISGHATLYWYQQILGQGPKLLIQFQNNGVVDDSQLPKDRFSAERLKGVDSTLKIQPAKLEDSAVYLCASSLVAGDTGELFFGEGSRLTVL.

The rearrangement joins TRBV5-1 to TRBJ2-7; D may be TRBD1 (6 bases). This CDR3 region has 12 residues. Trimming cost V 4 bases and J 3 bases, with 8 bases left between them. Germline CDR1 SGHRS, CDR2 YFSETQ. CDR3 in amino acids: CASSVDSYEQYF. In nucleotides, the CDR3 is TGCGCCAGCAGCGTGGACAGCTACGAGCAGTACTTC.

The V and J genes are TRBV6-1 and TRBJ1-2; 8 nucleotides match TRBD1. J gave up 5 bases and V 0 bases, and 5 bases lay outside the gene matches. The CDR3 sequence is 15 residues long. Germline-derived CDR1 and CDR2 are MNHNS and SASEGT. The CDR3 coding sequence is TGTGCCAGCAGTGAAGCGTGGACAGGGCCGTATGGCTACACCTTC. It yields the protein CASSEAWTGPYGYTF.

This clonotype was counted a few times. The CDR3: CASSPDRWGHTEAFF. CDR3 DNA sequence: TGTGCCAGTAGTCCTGACAGGTGGGGACACACTGAAGCTTTCTTT. This sequence joins TRBV19 and TRBJ1-1, with D maybe TRBD1 (6 bases). The CDR3 loop spans 15 amino acids. Per germline, CDR1 LNHDA and CDR2 SQIVND (reference sequence). V was shortened by 5 bases and J by 3 bases, with 16 bases between the two germline ends.

V and J are TRBV6-4 and TRBJ1-6; no definite D call. The V end lost 0 bases, the J end lost 7 bases, and 4 bases lay between the germline ends. This CDR3 is built from 13 residues. Germline-derived CDR1 and CDR2 are MRHNA and SNTAGT. CDR3 amino acids: CASSDSENSPLHF. The CDR3 region has the DNA TGTGCCAGCAGTGACTCCGAAAATTCACCCCTCCACTTT.

The chain links TRBV6-5 to TRBJ1-2; 9 bases agree with TRBD1. The CDR3 has 15 residues. Germline lookup yields CDR1 MNHEY and CDR2 SVGAGI. V shed 0 bases, J shed 5 bases, and the junction held 4 bases outside the gene matches. CDR3 in amino acids: CASSYSGQGGYGYTF. The DNA of the CDR3 is TGTGCCAGCAGTTACTCGGGACAGGGCGGGTATGGCTACACCTTC.